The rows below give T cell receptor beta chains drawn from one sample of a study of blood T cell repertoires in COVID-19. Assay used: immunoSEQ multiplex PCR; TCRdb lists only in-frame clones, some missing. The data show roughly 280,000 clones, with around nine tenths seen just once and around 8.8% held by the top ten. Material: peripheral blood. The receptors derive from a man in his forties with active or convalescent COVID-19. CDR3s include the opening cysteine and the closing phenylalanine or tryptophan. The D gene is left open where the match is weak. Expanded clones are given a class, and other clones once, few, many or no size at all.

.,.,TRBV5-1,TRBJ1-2,CASSFANRWTEAYGYTF,TGCGCCAGCAGCTTCGCTAACCGGTGGACGGAGGCCTATGGCTACACCTTC
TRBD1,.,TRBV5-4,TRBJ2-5,CASSVLNAGTGAQETQYF,TGTGCCAGCAGCGTACTGAACGCCGGGACAGGGGCCCAAGAGACCCAGTACTTC
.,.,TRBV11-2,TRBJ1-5,CASSLVPGVSNQPQHF,TGTGCCAGCAGCTTAGTCCCGGGGGTGAGCAATCAGCCCCAGCATTTT
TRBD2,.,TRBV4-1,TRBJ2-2,CASSQVVAGANTGELFF,TGCGCCAGCAGCCAAGTAGTAGCGGGGGCGAACACCGGGGAGCTGTTTTTT
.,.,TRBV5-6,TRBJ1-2,CASSSSAYGYTF,TGTGCCAGCAGCTCAAGCGCCTATGGCTACACCTTC
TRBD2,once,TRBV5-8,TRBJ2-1,CASSPGLGHYNEQFF,TGTGCCAGCAGTCCGGGACTAGGACATTACAATGAGCAGTTCTTC
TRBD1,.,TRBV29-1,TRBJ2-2,CSAGTGSDTGELFF,TGCAGCGCTGGGACAGGGTCGGACACCGGGGAGCTGTTTTTT
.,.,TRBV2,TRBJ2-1,CASSEERDIEDEQFF,TGTGCCAGCAGTGAGGAACGGGACATCGAGGATGAGCAGTTCTTC
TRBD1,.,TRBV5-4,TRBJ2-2,CASSPRQGGGELFF,TGTGCCAGCAGCCCGCGACAGGGCGGCGGGGAGCTGTTTTTT
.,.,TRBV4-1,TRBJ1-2,CASSQDAWSYGYTF,TGCGCCAGCAGCCAAGATGCCTGGAGCTATGGCTACACCTTC
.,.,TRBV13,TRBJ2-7,CASSLSRLASHEQYF,TGTGCCAGCTCCCTAAGCCGGTTAGCCAGCCACGAGCAGTACTTC
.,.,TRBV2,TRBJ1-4,CASKTGTGEGKLFF,TGTGCCAGCAAAACCGGGACCGGGGAGGGAAAACTGTTTTTT
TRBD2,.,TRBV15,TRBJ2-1,CATSRDPAGVSYNEQFF,TGTGCCACCAGCAGAGATCCGGCGGGAGTATCCTACAATGAGCAGTTCTTC
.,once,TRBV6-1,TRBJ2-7,CASSEARTNYYEQYF,TGTGCCAGCAGTGAAGCTAGGACTAACTACTACGAGCAGTACTTC
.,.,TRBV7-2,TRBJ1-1,CASSLQSALEAFF,TGTGCCAGCAGCTTACAGAGCGCCCTTGAAGCTTTCTTT
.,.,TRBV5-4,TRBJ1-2,CASSARGPGGYTF,TGTGCCAGCAGCGCAAGGGGTCCGGGTGGCTACACCTTC
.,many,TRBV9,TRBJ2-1,CASSSGVTDRSSYNEQFF,TGTGCCAGCAGCTCAGGGGTGACCGACAGGAGCTCCTACAATGAGCAGTTCTTC
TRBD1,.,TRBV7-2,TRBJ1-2,CASSPIQGDLSYGYTF,TGTGCCAGCAGTCCCATACAGGGGGACCTCAGCTATGGCTACACCTTC
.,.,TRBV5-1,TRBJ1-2,CASSLDSQNYGYTF,TGCGCCAGCAGCTTGGATTCCCAGAACTATGGCTACACCTTC
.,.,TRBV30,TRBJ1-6,CAWSAGGGPLHF,TGTGCCTGGAGTGCCGGCGGGGGACCCCTCCACTTT
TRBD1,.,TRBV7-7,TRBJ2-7,CASSLNPGQGDPQYF,TGTGCTAGCAGCTTAAATCCGGGACAGGGCGACCCCCAGTACTTC
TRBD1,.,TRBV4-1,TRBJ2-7,CASSQGVPGQGNEQYF,TGCGCCAGCAGCCAAGGTGTACCGGGACAGGGGAACGAGCAGTACTTC